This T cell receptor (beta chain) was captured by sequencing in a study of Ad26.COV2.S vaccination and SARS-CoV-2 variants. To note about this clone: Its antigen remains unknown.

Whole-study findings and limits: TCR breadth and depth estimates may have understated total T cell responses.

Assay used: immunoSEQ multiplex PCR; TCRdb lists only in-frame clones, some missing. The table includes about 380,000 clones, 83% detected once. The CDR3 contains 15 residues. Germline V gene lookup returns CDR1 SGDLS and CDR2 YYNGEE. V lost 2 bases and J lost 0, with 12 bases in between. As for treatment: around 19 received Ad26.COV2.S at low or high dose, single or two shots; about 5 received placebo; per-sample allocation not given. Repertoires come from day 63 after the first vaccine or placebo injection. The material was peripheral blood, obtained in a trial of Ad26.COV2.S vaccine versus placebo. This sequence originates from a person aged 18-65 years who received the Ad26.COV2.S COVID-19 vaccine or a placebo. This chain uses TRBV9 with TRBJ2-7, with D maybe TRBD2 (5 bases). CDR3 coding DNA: TGTGCCAGCAGCGTGGGGAGACTAAGCTCCTACGAGCAGTACTTC. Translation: CASSVGRLSSYEQYF.